This TCR beta chain was sequenced in a study of chemoradiotherapy in HPV16-positive cancers. Libraries were prepared by immunoSEQ multiplex PCR; TCRdb keeps only in-frame clonotypes and omits some of them. The sample has approximately 30,000 clones; about 91% are singletons. Points from the study as a whole: Candidate HPV-specific clones and E7-related TCR motifs grew in tumor during treatment. HPV-responsive T-cell expansion during chemoradiotherapy was linked to improved recurrence-free survival in HPV16-positive patients.

Repertoires were sampled repeatedly during chemoradiotherapy. As concerns this clone: Its target is unknown.

The sequence was obtained from a human donor with HPV-associated anogenital cancer. Here the sequenced sample was blood, taken from a patient who underwent chemoradiotherapy.

CDR3 sequence (DNA): TGTGCCAGCAGTGGCCGGACAGGTCGCGATACGCAGTATTTT. The encoded protein is CASSGRTGRDTQYF. The chain joins TRBV6-5 to TRBJ2-3; 7 bases agree with TRBD1. V shed 5 bases, J shed 6 bases, and the junction held 8 bases outside the gene matches. The CDR3 covers 14 residues. Germline V gives CDR1 MNHEY, CDR2 SVGAGI.